These 17 T cell receptor beta chains came from one sample sequenced in a study of blood T cell repertoires in COVID-19. Using immunoSEQ multiplex PCR, the repertoire was profiled, and TCRdb retains in-frame clones only, with some absent. The sample includes about 130,000 clones, about 94% of them seen just once. Material for sequencing was peripheral blood. Source of these receptors: a man aged 45-60 years with COVID-19, enrolled during active disease.

V is TRBV27 and J is TRBJ1-1; D possibly corresponds to TRBD1 (6 bases). The V and J ends lost 7 bases and 2 bases respectively, with 14 bases between them. The CDR3 is 14 amino acids. The V gene's germline CDR1 is MNHEY and CDR2 SMNVEV (reference sequence). The CDR3 loop reads CASTLGGGNTEAFF. Written as DNA, the CDR3 is TGTGCCAGCACCTTGGGGGGGGGCAACACTGAAGCTTTCTTT.

The J gene is TRBJ1-6, the V gene TRBV28; D is uncertain. The length of the CDR3 is 14 residues. CDR1 and CDR2 (germline): MDHEN, SYDVKM. Trimming left V 2 bases short and J 7 bases short, with 9 bases between. CDR3 loop: CASSLITLNSPLHF. For the CDR3, the DNA is TGTGCCAGCAGTTTAATAACCCTAAATTCACCCCTCCACTTT. The full variable domain, in which reference TRBV28 and TRBJ1-6 provide the parts outside the CDR3, is DVKVTQSSRYLVKRTGEKVFLECVQDMDHENMFWYRQDPGLGLRLIYFSYDVKMKEKGDIPEGYSVSREKKERFSLILESASTNQTSMYLCASSLITLNSPLHFGNGTRLTVT.

V is TRBV7-9 and J is TRBJ2-3, with D uncertain. This CDR3 contains 13 residues. In germline, CDR1 is SEHNR, CDR2 FQNEAQ (reference sequence). V was cut by 6 bases and J by 0 bases, with 7 bases left in between. The CDR3 DNA follows: TGTGCCAGCAGTTGGGCCAGCACAGATACGCAGTATTTT. It translates to CASSWASTDTQYF.

The genes are TRBV7-2 and TRBJ2-1; 11 positions match TRBD2. With 5 bases clipped from V and 7 bases from J, the junction kept 7 bases outside the gene matches. In germline, CDR1 is SGHTA, CDR2 FQGNSA. CDR3 length: 15 residues. Written as DNA, the CDR3 is TGTGCCAGCAGCCCGACTAGCGGGGTACTAAATGAGCAGTTCTTC. This codes for CASSPTSGVLNEQFF.

The chain employs TRBV3-1 (or the pseudogene TRBV3-2) and TRBJ1-1; D not certain. V was shortened by 1 base and J by 3 bases, with 3 bases between the two germline ends. The germline CDR1 and CDR2 sequences are LGHDT and YNNKEL (reference sequence). The CDR3 sequence is 12 residues long. CDR3 residues: CASSQADTEAFF. For the CDR3, the DNA is TGTGCCAGCAGCCAAGCAGACACTGAAGCTTTCTTT.

The V call is TRBV19, the J call TRBJ2-5, with D possibly TRBD2 on 5 matching bases. This CDR3 has 14 residues. Germline V CDR1 and CDR2: LNHDA, SQIVND (reference sequence). V was clipped by 5 bases and J by 2 bases, with 12 bases between them. In DNA form, the CDR3 reads TGTGCCAGTAGTCACGGGGTCACACAAGAGACCCAGTACTTC. Translating gives CASSHGVTQETQYF.

V gene TRBV2 combines with J gene TRBJ2-1, with D tentatively TRBD2 (6 bases). CDR3 length: 15 residues. V lost 11 bases and J 3 bases, leaving 20 bases between the germline ends. CDR1 and CDR2 (germline): SNHLY, FYNNEI. The CDR3 loop reads CAGAGNPKHYNEQFF. DNA for the CDR3: TGTGCCGGGGCGGGGAACCCGAAACACTACAATGAGCAGTTCTTC.

This clone is a singleton in its sample. The chain carries TRBV2 and TRBJ2-7; the D gene is possibly TRBD2 (5 bases). In germline, CDR1 is SNHLY, CDR2 FYNNEI. Trimming shortened V by 6 bases and J by 2 bases, and 8 bases separated the two germline ends. The CDR3 length is 12 residues. CDR3 DNA sequence: TGTGCCAGCAGGGGAGAGACCTACGAGCAGTACGTC. Translated, it gives CASRGETYEQYV.

This chain's CDR3 is CASSQSAVSSYNEQFF. In nucleotides, the CDR3 is TGTGCCAGCAGCCAATCAGCGGTGAGCTCCTACAATGAGCAGTTCTTC. The chain is built from TRBV3-1 (or the pseudogene TRBV3-2) and TRBJ2-1; D is possibly TRBD2 (5 bases). V was trimmed by 2 bases and J by 0 bases, leaving 11 bases between them. CDR3 length: 16 amino acids. Germline V lookup: CDR1 LGHDT, CDR2 YNNKEL (reference sequence).

The chain uses TRBV30 and TRBJ2-3; tentatively, D is TRBD1 (6 bases). This CDR3 is 16 amino acids long. CDR1 is GTSNPN and CDR2 is SVGIG in the germline V gene (reference sequence). The V end was cut by 3 bases, the J end by 0 bases, with 16 bases between. The CDR3 sequence is CAWRTLRGTSTDTQYF. The CDR3 DNA reads as TGTGCCTGGAGGACCCTGAGGGGGACAAGCACAGATACGCAGTATTTT.

The chain carries TRBV5-4 and TRBJ1-2; no clear D gene. The V end was cut by 1 base, the J end by 4 bases, with 11 bases between. Germline CDR1 SGHNT, CDR2 YYREEE (reference sequence). The CDR3 covers 14 residues. For the CDR3, the DNA is TGTGCCAGCAGCTTGATGATGGAGGGCTATGGCTACACCTTC. Amino acid sequence: CASSLMMEGYGYTF.

The chain joins TRBV7-3 to TRBJ2-2; TRBD1 might be the D (5 bases). V gave up 3 bases and J gave up 7 bases, with 12 bases separating them. The V gene's germline CDR1 is SGHTA and CDR2 FQGTGA. The CDR3 consists of 14 residues. CDR3 sequence reads: CASSFNQGIGELFF. CDR3 nucleotide sequence: TGTGCCAGCAGCTTTAATCAGGGTATCGGGGAGCTGTTTTTT.

The chain recombines TRBV19 with TRBJ1-1; possible D gene TRBD1, 5 bases. The V end lost 5 bases, the J end lost 6 bases, and 16 bases lay between the germline ends. CDR1 and CDR2 (germline): LNHDA, SQIVND (reference sequence). There are 14 residues in the CDR3. CDR3 sequence: CASSLPTQGSEAFF. CDR3 coding DNA: TGTGCCAGTAGTCTCCCGACTCAGGGTTCTGAAGCTTTCTTT.

V usage is TRBV28 and J usage is TRBJ1-2; D is possibly TRBD1 (5 bases). The germline V and J ends were trimmed by 3 bases and 7 bases, with 15 bases remaining between them. CDR3 length equals 14 residues. CDR1 and CDR2 from the germline V gene are MDHEN and SYDVKM. This chain's CDR3 is CASSLPDIPGGYTF. As DNA, the CDR3 is TGTGCCAGCAGTTTGCCGGACATCCCCGGTGGCTACACCTTC.

This clone was counted a single time. The gene calls are TRBV9 and TRBJ2-1, with TRBD1 identical over 10 bases. V gave up 2 bases and J gave up 7 bases; unmatched junction bases: 12. CDR1 SGDLS and CDR2 YYNGEE come from the germline V gene. The CDR3 loop spans 17 amino acids. For the CDR3, the DNA is TGTGCCAGCAGCGTCTTCTCCGGGACAGGGGAGAGAAATGAGCAGTTCTTC. Translation: CASSVFSGTGERNEQFF. Full variable domain (outside the CDR3, taken from reference TRBV9 and TRBJ2-1): DSGVTQTPKHLITATGQRVTLRCSPRSGDLSVYWYQQSLDQGLQFLIQYYNGEERAKGNILERFSAQQFPDLHSELNLSSLELGDSALYFCASSVFSGTGERNEQFFGPGTRLTVL.

The rearrangement uses TRBV7-8 and TRBJ2-1; TRBD2 agrees at 8 bases. Losses at the gene ends were 2 bases for V and 14 bases for J; bases not matched to a gene: 8. Germline assignment: CDR1 SGHVS and CDR2 FQNEAQ. This CDR3 is 13 amino acids long. The CDR3 DNA is TGTGCCAGCAGCTTACGAGAACTAGCGGAGGAGTTCTTC. Translating gives CASSLRELAEEFF.

The V call is TRBV7-2, the J call TRBJ1-2, with no clear D. Germline loops: CDR1 SGHTA, CDR2 FQGNSA. The germline V and J ends were trimmed by 0 bases and 4 bases, with 15 bases remaining between them. The CDR3 spans 16 residues. CDR3: CASSLAPARGGYGYTF. CDR3 DNA: TGTGCCAGCAGCTTAGCCCCAGCACGAGGTGGCTATGGCTACACCTTC.